Shown below are 10 T cell receptor beta chains from a single sample sequenced in a study of T-cell memory formation after mild COVID-19. Each CDR3 protein is one row after TCRdb ran MiXCR on the 5' RACE reads. In the table there are 450,000 or so distinct CDR3 sequences, 15% to 20% of which are singletons. The sequencing input was PBMCs or a T cell subset sorted from them (not recorded which). The receptors originated from an adult woman who had mild COVID-19 (a few samples of this study predate the infection). Cell type and time point are not known.

This clonotype was observed a single time. The chain carries TRBV7-8 and TRBJ1-1; D gene unclear. Trimming took off 6 bases at V and 1 base at J, with 15 bases between the two ends. CDR1 is SGHVS, CDR2 FQNEAQ, per germline. This CDR3 region has 15 residues. CDR3 sequence reads: CASSVLEGTNTEAFF. The CDR3 DNA follows: TGTGCCAGCAGTGTTTTGGAGGGTACGAACACTGAAGCTTTCTTT. The full variable domain, in which reference TRBV7-8 and TRBJ1-1 provide the parts outside the CDR3, is GAGVSQSPRYKVAKRGQDVALRCDPISGHVSLFWYQQALGQGPEFLTYFQNEAQLDKSGLPSDRFFAERPEGSVSTLKIQRTQQEDSAVYLCASSVLEGTNTEAFFGQGTRLTVV.

J is TRBJ2-2 and V is TRBV7-2; 13 bases agree with TRBD2. The CDR3 length is 18 residues. V shed 5 bases and J 8 bases; nucleotides not matched to a gene: 14. The germline V gene encodes CDR1 SGHTA and CDR2 FQGNSA. The CDR3 loop is CASSKLAGGPSNRGELFF. As DNA, the CDR3 is TGTGCCAGCAGCAAACTAGCGGGAGGGCCTTCTAACAGGGGGGAGCTGTTTTTT.

This clonotype came up a few times. V gene TRBV7-2 combines with J gene TRBJ1-1; D call uncertain. V lost 3 bases and J lost 0, with 11 bases in between. The CDR3 length is 15 residues. Germline CDR1 SGHTA, CDR2 FQGNSA. The CDR3 DNA reads TGTGCCAGCAGCTTGGAATCTTTGGTGAACACTGAAGCTTTCTTT. Amino acid sequence: CASSLESLVNTEAFF.

The CDR3 loop reads CASSVVASRTDTQYF. The DNA for the CDR3 is TGTGCCAGCAGCGTAGTAGCGTCCCGCACAGATACGCAGTATTTT. The genes are TRBV9 and TRBJ2-3; perhaps TRBD2 as D (5 bases). The germline V gene has CDR1 SGDLS and CDR2 YYNGEE. Trimming took off 0 bases at V and 1 base at J, with 9 bases between the two ends. CDR3 length: 15 residues.

CDR3 coding DNA: TGTGCCATCAGTGAGGACAGCATTAGTTCACCCCTCCACTTT. This encodes CAISEDSISSPLHF. The chain combines TRBV10-3 with TRBJ1-6; tentative D call: TRBD1 (5 bases). Germline CDR1 reads ENHRY; CDR2 reads SYGVKD. With 2 bases removed from V and 9 bases from J, the gap between germline ends came to 11 bases. This CDR3 is 14 amino acids long.

A remark on this clonotype: At one boundary the junction diverges from the germline segment, which might be a read error. The chain carries TRBV10-3 and TRBJ1-6, with D maybe TRBD1 (5 bases). The CDR3 sequence is 13 residues long. Germline CDR1 and CDR2: ENHRY and SYGVKD. The CDR3 here is CAISGQGRFPLHF. Here the CDR3 DNA reads TGTGCCATCAGTGGCCAGGGTCGCTTTCCCCTACACTTT.

The chain carries TRBV28 and TRBJ1-2; D perhaps matches TRBD1 (5 bases). In germline, CDR1 is MDHEN, CDR2 SYDVKM. The CDR3 is 13 residues long. Trimming shortened V by 3 bases and J by 5 bases, and 10 bases separated the two germline ends. Written as DNA, the CDR3 is TGTGCCAGCAGTTTCATCAGGGTTTATGGCTACACCTTC. Its protein is CASSFIRVYGYTF.

This clonotype was seen only once. The CDR3 here is CATSEKGNYGYTF. The DNA for the CDR3 is TGTGCCACCAGTGAGAAAGGGAACTATGGCTACACCTTC. The chain has TRBV24-1 and TRBJ1-2; D not resolved. V gave up 4 bases and J gave up 2 bases, with 7 bases separating them. The CDR3 contains 13 residues. Per the germline V gene, CDR1 is KGHDR and CDR2 is SFDVKD.

This clonotype was found a few times. The rearrangement uses TRBV20-1 and TRBJ2-3; D ambiguous. Deletions cut 1 base from V and 6 bases from J, with 2 bases between. Germline V CDR1 and CDR2: DFQATT, SNEGSKA (reference sequence). The CDR3 runs to 10 residues. CDR3: CSARADTQYF. As DNA, the CDR3 is TGCAGTGCTAGAGCCGATACGCAGTATTTT.

The rearrangement links TRBV20-1 to TRBJ1-5; D perhaps matches TRBD1 (5 bases). The CDR3 runs to 14 residues. V shed 6 bases and J shed 4 bases, with 16 bases lying between them. The germline V gene has CDR1 DFQATT and CDR2 SNEGSKA (reference sequence). CDR3 in amino acids: CSAQPGPRNQPQHF. The CDR3 bases are TGCAGTGCACAACCGGGACCGCGAAATCAGCCCCAGCATTTT.